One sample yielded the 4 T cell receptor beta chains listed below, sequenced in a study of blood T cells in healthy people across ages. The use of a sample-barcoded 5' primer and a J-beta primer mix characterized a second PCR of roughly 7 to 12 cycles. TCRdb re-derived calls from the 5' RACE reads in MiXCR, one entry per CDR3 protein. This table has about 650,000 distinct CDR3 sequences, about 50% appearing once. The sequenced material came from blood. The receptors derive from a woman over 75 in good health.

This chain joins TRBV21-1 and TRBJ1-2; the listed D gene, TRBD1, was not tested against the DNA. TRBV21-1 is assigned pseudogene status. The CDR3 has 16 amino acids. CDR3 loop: CASSKGGAPTNYGYTF. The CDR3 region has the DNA TGTGCCAGCAGCAAAGGAGGAGCGCCGACTAACTATGGCTACACCTTC.

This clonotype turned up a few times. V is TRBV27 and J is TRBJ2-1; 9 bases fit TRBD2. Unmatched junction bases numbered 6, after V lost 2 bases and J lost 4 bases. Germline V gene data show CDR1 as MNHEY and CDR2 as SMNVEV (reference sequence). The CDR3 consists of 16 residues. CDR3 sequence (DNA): TGTGCCAGCAGTTTAAGAGGCGGGGGGGTTTACAATGAGCAGTTCTTC. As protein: CASSLRGGGVYNEQFF.

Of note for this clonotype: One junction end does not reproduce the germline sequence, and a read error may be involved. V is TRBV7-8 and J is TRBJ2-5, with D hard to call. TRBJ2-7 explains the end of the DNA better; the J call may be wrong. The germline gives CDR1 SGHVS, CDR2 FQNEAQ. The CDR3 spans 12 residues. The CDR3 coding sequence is TGCGCCAGCAGCTTAAACTTCTACGAGCAGTACTTC. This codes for CASSLNFYEQYF.

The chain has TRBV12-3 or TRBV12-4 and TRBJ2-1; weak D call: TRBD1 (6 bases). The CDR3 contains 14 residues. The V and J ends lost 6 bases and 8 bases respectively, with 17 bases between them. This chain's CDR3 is CASSPPYRVDEQFF. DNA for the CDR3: TGTGCCAGCAGCCCCCCGTACAGGGTAGATGAGCAGTTCTTC.